Listed here are 25 T cell receptor beta chains from one sample, sequenced in a study of T cell responses to AZD1222 COVID-19 vaccine. Assay: immunoSEQ multiplex PCR; the TCRdb copy retains only in-frame clones and omits some. The repertoire holds 100,000 to 150,000 clones, around 87% seen once, with about 10% in the top ten. Sequenced here: peripheral blood, sampled on day 0 of AZD1222 vaccination. The source is an adult in good health.

The chain employs TRBV27 and TRBJ2-6; D gene uncertain. Germline CDR1 and CDR2: MNHEY and SMNVEV (reference sequence). Trimming shortened V by 6 bases and J by 0 bases, and 6 bases separated the two germline ends. CDR3 length: 14 residues. Written as DNA, the CDR3 is TGTGCCAGCAGCCAGAGCTCTGGGGCCAACGTCCTGACTTTC. Translated: CASSQSSGANVLTF. The complete variable domain, with remaining parts taken from reference TRBV27 and TRBJ2-6, reads EAQVTQNPRYLITVTGKKLTVTCSQNMNHEYMSWYRQDPGLGLRQIYYSMNVEVTDKGDVPEGYKVSRKEKRNFPLILESPSPNQTSLYFCASSQSSGANVLTFGAGSRLTVL.

The chain uses TRBV13 and TRBJ1-6, with 9 bases fitting TRBD1. This CDR3 contains 14 residues. The ends lost 6 bases at V and 7 bases at J; junction bases unmatched: 4. Germline V gives CDR1 PRHDT, CDR2 FYEKMQ (reference sequence). The CDR3 coding sequence is TGTGCCAGCAGGCCTGGGACAGGGAATTCACCCCTCCACTTT. Protein: CASRPGTGNSPLHF. Combining the CDR3 with reference TRBV13 and TRBJ1-6 gives the whole variable domain AAGVIQSPRHLIKEKRETATLKCYPIPRHDTVYWYQQGPGQDPQFLISFYEKMQSDKGSIPDRFSAQQFSDYHSELNMSSLELGDSALYFCASRPGTGNSPLHFGNGTRLTVT.

Comment on this clone: Other DNA variants within this sample encode the same CDR3. This chain joins TRBV7-9 and TRBJ1-5; D gene unclear. Germline CDR1 is SEHNR and CDR2 is FQNEAQ (reference sequence). Trimming stripped 0 bases from V and 7 bases from J, with 7 bases between. The CDR3 sequence is 13 residues long. The CDR3 nucleotides read TGTGCCAGCAGCTTAGCTGGCGGCCAGCCCCAGCATTTT. Translation gives CASSLAGGQPQHF.

The chain has TRBV29-1 and TRBJ2-7, with D hard to call. Between the trimmed V and J ends, which lost 6 bases and 2 bases, there was a span of 11 bases. Germline V CDR1 and CDR2: SQVTM, ANQGSEA. This CDR3 region has 12 residues. CDR3: CSVRTGPYEQYF. Here the CDR3 DNA reads TGCAGCGTCCGGACGGGTCCCTACGAGCAGTACTTC.

The V gene is TRBV6-5, the J gene TRBJ2-7; 8 bases align to TRBD1. V was clipped by 8 bases and J by 3 bases; unmatched bases: 9. The CDR3 consists of 14 residues. Germline CDR1 is MNHEY and CDR2 is SVGAGI. CDR3 DNA sequence: TGTGCCAGCCATATGGACAGGGTTATCTACGAGCAGTACTTC. The encoded protein is CASHMDRVIYEQYF.

The chain carries TRBV19 and TRBJ1-1, with no clear D. Germline V gene lookup returns CDR1 LNHDA and CDR2 SQIVND (reference sequence). There are 14 residues in the CDR3. V was shortened by 6 bases and J by 1 base, with 12 bases between the two germline ends. In nucleotides, the CDR3 is TGTGCCAGTAGCCTACACGGAGAGAACACTGAAGCTTTCTTT. Amino acid sequence: CASSLHGENTEAFF.

The chain joins TRBV15 to TRBJ2-1, with 7 bases identical to TRBD2. In germline, CDR1 is LNHNV, CDR2 YYDKDF (reference sequence). V gave up 0 bases and J gave up 3 bases; unmatched junction bases: 5. This CDR3 has 16 residues. The CDR3 loop reads CATSRDPASGYNEQFF. The CDR3 DNA is TGTGCCACCAGCAGAGATCCCGCTAGCGGCTACAATGAGCAGTTCTTC.

This chain connects TRBV18 to TRBJ1-4; TRBD1 matches at 7 bases. This CDR3 has 17 residues. The germline gives CDR1 KGHSH, CDR2 LQKENI. Trimming cost V 3 bases and J 0 bases; bases outside gene matches: 7. The CDR3 nucleotides read TGTGCCAGCTCACCCTTCGGACAGGCCGCAACTAATGAAAAACTGTTTTTT. It codes for CASSPFGQAATNEKLFF.

The genes are TRBV18 and TRBJ1-1; a possible D gene is TRBD1 (6 bases). Germline V CDR1 and CDR2: KGHSH, LQKENI. The V end lost 2 bases, the J end lost 2 bases, and 9 bases lay between the germline ends. The CDR3 runs to 14 residues. CDR3: CASSPEGGNTEAFF. CDR3 DNA: TGTGCCAGCTCACCAGAGGGGGGAAACACTGAAGCTTTCTTT.

The genes are TRBV25-1 and TRBJ2-5; TRBD1 aligns across 8 bases. The junction had 5 bases not matched to a gene; V was cut back by 0 bases and J by 5 bases. Germline V gives CDR1 MGHDK, CDR2 SYGVNS. The CDR3 sequence is 15 residues long. The CDR3 spells CASSEYGRGRETQYF. The DNA of the CDR3 is TGTGCCAGCAGTGAATATGGCAGGGGGCGGGAGACCCAGTACTTC.

The chain links TRBV3-1 (or the pseudogene TRBV3-2) to TRBJ1-4; D might be TRBD1 (5 bases). The CDR3 covers 18 residues. Trimming removed 5 bases from V and 1 base from J, with 20 bases in between. CDR1 is LGHDT, CDR2 YNNKEL, per germline (reference sequence). DNA for the CDR3: TGTGCCAGCAGCACCCGGACACGGGGATTTGGAACTAATGAAAAACTGTTTTTT. Amino acids: CASSTRTRGFGTNEKLFF.

The chain has TRBV2 and TRBJ1-2; 10 nucleotides line up with TRBD1. V gave up 6 bases and J gave up 7 bases; unmatched junction bases: 2. In germline, CDR1 is SNHLY, CDR2 FYNNEI. CDR3 length: 12 amino acids. CDR3 sequence (DNA): TGTGCCAGCAGGACAGGGGGCTCTGGCTACACCTTC. It translates to CASRTGGSGYTF.

The rearrangement links TRBV11-2 to TRBJ2-7, with no clear D. The CDR3 has 15 residues. In germline, CDR1 is SGHAT, CDR2 FQNNGV. Trimming took 2 bases from V and 5 from J, leaving 16 bases between them. This CDR3 is CASSLNSGALNEQYF. Here the CDR3 DNA reads TGTGCCAGCAGCTTAAATTCAGGCGCATTAAACGAGCAGTACTTC. Based on the CDR3 plus reference TRBV11-2 and TRBJ2-7, the full variable domain is EAGVAQSPRYKIIEKRQSVAFWCNPISGHATLYWYQQILGQGPKLLIQFQNNGVVDDSQLPKDRFSAERLKGVDSTLKIQPAKLEDSAVYLCASSLNSGALNEQYFGPGTRLTVT.

V is TRBV30 and J is TRBJ1-5; TRBD1 agrees at 7 bases. Germline V CDR1 and CDR2: GTSNPN, SVGIG (reference sequence). This CDR3 is built from 15 residues. The junction had 5 bases not matched to a gene; V was cut back by 2 bases and J by 1 base. The CDR3 bases are TGTGCCTGGAGTAGGACAGGAGTAAGCAATCAGCCCCAGCATTTT. Its translation: CAWSRTGVSNQPQHF.

The chain recombines TRBV12-5 with TRBJ2-7; D possibly corresponds to TRBD1 (5 bases). There are 14 residues in the CDR3. From germline, CDR1 is LGHNT and CDR2 FRNRAP. V was clipped by 5 bases and J by 2 bases, with 13 bases between them. CDR3 sequence: CASGRTGLPYEQYF. CDR3 nucleotide sequence: TGTGCTAGTGGTCGCACAGGTCTTCCCTACGAGCAGTACTTC.

The sample holds one count of this clone. The chain employs TRBV27 and TRBJ1-1, with a weak D call TRBD1 (5 bases). V was trimmed by 2 bases and J by 4 bases, leaving 17 bases between them. The CDR3 extends over 16 amino acids. Germline V lookup: CDR1 MNHEY, CDR2 SMNVEV (reference sequence). The CDR3 DNA reads as TGTGCCAGCAGTTTAAGGGCAGGGAACATGGGCACTGAAGCTTTCTTT. Translated: CASSLRAGNMGTEAFF.

V gene TRBV2 combines with J gene TRBJ1-1, with D possibly matching TRBD1 (6 bases). The germline gives CDR1 SNHLY, CDR2 FYNNEI. CDR3 length: 13 amino acids. Trimming removed 7 bases at V and 2 bases at J, with 11 bases between. DNA for the CDR3: TGTGCCAGCAATCCGGACAGAAACACTGAAGCTTTCTTT. Amino acid sequence: CASNPDRNTEAFF.

The chain combines TRBV5-1 with TRBJ2-5; a possible D gene is TRBD2 (7 bases). Germline V gene lookup returns CDR1 SGHRS and CDR2 YFSETQ. The V and J ends lost 2 bases and 2 bases respectively, with 13 bases between them. This CDR3 contains 15 residues. This CDR3 reads CASSLQGGRQETQYF. CDR3 bases: TGCGCCAGCAGCTTACAGGGAGGGCGGCAAGAGACCCAGTACTTC.

This chain uses TRBV5-4 with TRBJ1-3, with a possible D match to TRBD1 (5 bases). The CDR3 length is 16 residues. Per the germline V gene, CDR1 is SGHNT and CDR2 is YYREEE (reference sequence). Trimming took off 1 base at V and 0 bases at J, with 11 bases between the two ends. The CDR3 is CASSLYRPSSGNTIYF. For the CDR3, the DNA is TGTGCCAGCAGCTTGTACAGGCCCAGCTCTGGAAACACCATATATTTT.

V gene TRBV4-3 combines with J gene TRBJ2-1; 8 positions match TRBD2. The CDR3 is 13 amino acids. Germline V CDR1 and CDR2: LGHNA, YSLEER. J gave up 8 bases and V 2 bases, and 2 bases lay outside the gene matches. The chain's CDR3 is CASSQLAGHEQFF. The CDR3, as DNA: TGCGCCAGCAGCCAACTAGCGGGCCATGAGCAGTTCTTC.

V usage is TRBV11-3 and J usage is TRBJ2-2, with TRBD2 matching 7 bases. Germline V gene sequence: CDR1 SGHNT, CDR2 YENEEA. The ends lost 4 bases at V and 4 bases at J; junction bases unmatched: 12. The CDR3 has 17 amino acids. CDR3 sequence (DNA): TGTGCCAGCAGCTCGGGGGGAACTAGAGGTAGCACCGGGGAGCTGTTTTTT. It codes for CASSSGGTRGSTGELFF.

This chain links TRBV14 with TRBJ2-2; TRBD1 matches at 8 bases. This CDR3 has 16 amino acids. Trimming removed 4 bases from V and 5 bases from J; junction bases left unmatched: 9. CDR1 is SGHDN, CDR2 FVKESK, per germline. This CDR3 reads CASSRWTGLSTGELFF. The CDR3 nucleotides read TGTGCCAGCAGCCGTTGGACAGGGCTCAGTACCGGGGAGCTGTTTTTT. The entire variable domain, with the rest obtained from reference TRBV14 and TRBJ2-2, is as follows: EAGVTQFPSHSVIEKGQTVTLRCDPISGHDNLYWYRRVMGKEIKFLLHFVKESKQDESGMPNNRFLAERTGGTYSTLKVQPAELEDSGVYFCASSRWTGLSTGELFFGEGSRLTVL.

This sequence joins TRBV5-1 and TRBJ2-7; D is perhaps TRBD1 or TRBD2 (5 bases each). The length of the CDR3 is 13 residues. From germline, CDR1 is SGHRS and CDR2 YFSETQ. V was shortened by 7 bases and J by 2 bases, with 13 bases between the two germline ends. Here the CDR3 reads CASGWDQPYEQYF. In DNA form, the CDR3 reads TGCGCCAGCGGGTGGGACCAGCCCTACGAGCAGTACTTC.

This rearrangement joins TRBV30 to TRBJ1-4; TRBD1 is a possible D gene (5 bases). V lost 0 bases and J 8 bases, leaving 16 bases between the germline ends. Germline V CDR1 and CDR2: GTSNPN, SVGIG (reference sequence). The length of the CDR3 is 15 residues. CDR3 nucleotides: TGTGCCTGGAGTGTAGCCGGGGGGTCGGGGGAAAAACTGTTTTTT. It yields the protein CAWSVAGGSGEKLFF.

This sequence joins TRBV19 and TRBJ2-7, with TRBD1 as a possible D gene (6 bases). The V and J ends lost 7 bases and 5 bases respectively, with 18 bases between them. CDR1 is LNHDA, CDR2 SQIVND, per germline (reference sequence). The CDR3 is 14 residues long. The CDR3 is CASTEGRGSDEQYF. DNA of the CDR3: TGTGCCAGTACCGAAGGAAGGGGGTCGGACGAGCAGTACTTC.